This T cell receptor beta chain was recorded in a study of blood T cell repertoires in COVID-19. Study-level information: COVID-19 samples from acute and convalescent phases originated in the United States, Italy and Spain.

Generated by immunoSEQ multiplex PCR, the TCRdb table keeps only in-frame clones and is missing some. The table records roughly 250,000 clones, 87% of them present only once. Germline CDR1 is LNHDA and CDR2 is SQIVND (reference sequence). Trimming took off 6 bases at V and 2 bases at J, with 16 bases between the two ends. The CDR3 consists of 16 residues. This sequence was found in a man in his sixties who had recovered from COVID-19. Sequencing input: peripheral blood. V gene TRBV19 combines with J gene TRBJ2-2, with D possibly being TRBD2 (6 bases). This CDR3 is CASRIRGGPNTGELFF. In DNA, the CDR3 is TGTGCCAGTAGGATCCGCGGAGGGCCCAACACCGGGGAGCTGTTTTTT.